The present TCR beta chain was sequenced within a study of T cells in Graves' hyperthyroidism and ophthalmopathy. Study-wide findings and caveats: Blood shared most expanded thyroid clonotypes above 0.001.

Remarks on this clonotype: Its target is unknown. Given a much more abundant clone one base away, this may be a read error.

Lactation, pregnancy, other autoimmune disease or uncontrolled infection led to exclusion of patients. The length of the CDR3 is 14 residues. The germline gives CDR1 LGHDT, CDR2 YNNKEL (reference sequence). Trimming shortened V by 2 bases and J by 4 bases, and 10 bases separated the two germline ends. The TCR beta CDR3 regions underwent amplification using RNA transcripts as the source. RT-PCR in the first round (using the HTBI primer set) targeted the TCR CDR3. TCRdb re-analysed the multiplex PCR reads in MiXCR, keeping a single row per CDR3 protein. Of around 700,000 distinct CDR3 sequences listed, approximately 19% were seen once; the top ten hold approximately 16%.

The V call is TRBV3-1, the J call TRBJ2-3; TRBD2 might be the D (5 bases). The specimen sequenced was blood. The TCR was taken from a woman aged 50 to 60 with Graves' hyperthyroidism that later progressed to Graves' ophthalmopathy. The CDR3 loop is CASSQFYSADTQYF. The DNA of the CDR3 is TGTGCCAGCAGCCAATTTTATAGCGCAGATACGCAGTATTTT.